The 11 T cell receptor beta chains presented below share a single source sample, sequenced in a study of regulatory T cells in long-lasting Graves disease. Time point: newly diagnosed GD, antithyroid drugs for less than 3 months. RNA extracted from PBMCs served as the sequencing template. Building the TCR beta libraries relied on iRepertoire HTBI primers, and CDR3 regions underwent Arm-PCR. MiXCR was run by TCRdb on the multiplex PCR reads, yielding one entry per CDR3 protein. The sample has 450,000 to 600,000 distinct CDR3 sequences, approximately 15% seen once. The same data also went into a second study, on T cells in Graves' hyperthyroidism and ophthalmopathy.

Sequences were derived from peripheral blood mononuclear cells (PBMCs), sampled at new diagnosis, from a patient treated with antithyroid drugs. The receptors were gathered from a man aged 25 to 40 with Graves disease.

This clonotype was counted at least ten times. The chain carries TRBV6-5 and TRBJ2-6; D remains ambiguous. The germline V gene encodes CDR1 MNHEY and CDR2 SVGAGI. V lost 3 bases, J lost 3 bases, and 12 bases lay in between. The CDR3 is made up of 16 amino acids. The CDR3 nucleotides read TGTGCCAGCAGTTATAAGCAGGTGCTTGGGGCCAACGTCCTGACTTTC. This translates into CASSYKQVLGANVLTF.

Points on this clonotype: A read error may be the cause here, since a much bigger clone is one base away. The chain is built from TRBV30 and TRBJ1-2, with TRBD1 as a possible D gene (5 bases). This CDR3 spans 13 amino acids. The germline V gene encodes CDR1 GTSNPN and CDR2 SVGIG (reference sequence). Deletions cut 5 bases from V and 7 bases from J, with 17 bases between. CDR3 in DNA: TGTGCCTGGGGTCGACAGAGCCGTAGTGGCTACACCTTC. It encodes CAWGRQSRSGYTF.

This clonotype came up many times. The CDR3 region is CSARAASGTYEQYF. The CDR3 bases are TGCAGTGCTAGGGCGGCTAGCGGAACCTACGAGCAGTACTTC. This chain links TRBV20-1 with TRBJ2-7; TRBD2 matches 7 bases. Trimming cost V 3 bases and J 2 bases; bases outside gene matches: 7. The CDR3 is 14 amino acids. Germline V gene sequence: CDR1 DFQATT, CDR2 SNEGSKA (reference sequence).

The V and J genes are TRBV4-1 and TRBJ2-7; the D is unclear. The CDR3 has 13 amino acids. Germline CDR1 is MGHRA and CDR2 is YSYEKL. Trimming left V 0 bases short and J 10 bases short, with 13 bases between. Here the CDR3 reads CASSQDLGRDQYF. Written as DNA, the CDR3 is TGCGCCAGCAGCCAAGATCTGGGCCGCGATCAGTACTTC.

This clonotype occurred many times. This rearrangement joins TRBV2 to TRBJ2-1, with a tentative D call TRBD2 (6 bases). The CDR3 runs to 16 residues. The germline V and J ends were trimmed by 4 bases and 0 bases, with 13 bases remaining between them. CDR1 is SNHLY, CDR2 FYNNEI, per germline. The CDR3 DNA is TGTGCCAGCAGTGCAACGGGAGCCCTCTCCTACAATGAGCAGTTCTTC. It encodes CASSATGALSYNEQFF.

This clonotype showed up many times. V and J are TRBV5-6 and TRBJ1-2; D is unresolved. The ends were cut back, 4 bases at V and 4 bases at J, with 11 bases in the middle. The CDR3 consists of 13 residues. The V gene's germline CDR1 is SGHDT and CDR2 YYEEEE. CDR3 nucleotides: TGTGCCAGCAGCCGTTCGCTGGGCTATGGCTACACCTTC. Translating it yields CASSRSLGYGYTF.

This clonotype has just a few counts. The V call is TRBV25-1, the J call TRBJ2-1, with unresolved D. This CDR3 is built from 15 residues. The V end lost 1 base, the J end lost 2 bases, and 9 bases lay between the germline ends. Germline-derived CDR1 and CDR2 are MGHDK and SYGVNS. CDR3 coding DNA: TGTGCCAGCAGTGAATCTGAAGGAGCCTACAATGAGCAGTTCTTC. Its translation is CASSESEGAYNEQFF.

This clonotype came up a few times. The CDR3 here is CASTTTSGRYTGELFF. DNA for the CDR3: TGTGCCAGTACGACTACGAGCGGGAGGTACACCGGGGAGCTGTTTTTT. The chain recombines TRBV19 with TRBJ2-2; TRBD2 agrees at 9 bases. V dropped 7 bases and J dropped 3; count of bases not matched to a gene: 9. Germline CDR1 is LNHDA and CDR2 is SQIVND (reference sequence). This CDR3 region has 16 residues.

This clonotype was counted at least ten times. The chain links TRBV2 to TRBJ1-2; 7 bases map to TRBD1. The V gene's germline CDR1 is SNHLY and CDR2 FYNNEI. This CDR3 spans 13 amino acids. The V and J ends lost 3 bases and 8 bases, in that order; junction bases with no gene match: 6. CDR3 sequence reads: CASSEYRGSGYTF. The DNA for the CDR3 is TGTGCCAGCAGTGAGTACAGGGGTAGCGGCTACACCTTC.

At least ten counts were recorded for this clonotype. This sequence joins TRBV12-3 or TRBV12-4 and TRBJ1-2; 7 bases are shared with TRBD1. The CDR3 is 14 residues long. V lost 3 bases and J lost 5; bases outside the gene matches: 6. In nucleotides, the CDR3 is TGTGCCAGCAGTTTCTCTGGACAGGCTTATGGCTACACCTTC. Translating it yields CASSFSGQAYGYTF.

This chain uses TRBV20-1 with TRBJ2-3; 7 bases align to TRBD2. Germline CDR1 reads DFQATT; CDR2 reads SNEGSKA (reference sequence). The CDR3 is 15 residues long. V shed 6 bases and J 2 bases; nucleotides not matched to a gene: 11. The CDR3 here is CSASLGAGPTDTQYF. The DNA for the CDR3 is TGCAGTGCCAGCTTGGGAGCGGGACCCACAGATACGCAGTATTTT.